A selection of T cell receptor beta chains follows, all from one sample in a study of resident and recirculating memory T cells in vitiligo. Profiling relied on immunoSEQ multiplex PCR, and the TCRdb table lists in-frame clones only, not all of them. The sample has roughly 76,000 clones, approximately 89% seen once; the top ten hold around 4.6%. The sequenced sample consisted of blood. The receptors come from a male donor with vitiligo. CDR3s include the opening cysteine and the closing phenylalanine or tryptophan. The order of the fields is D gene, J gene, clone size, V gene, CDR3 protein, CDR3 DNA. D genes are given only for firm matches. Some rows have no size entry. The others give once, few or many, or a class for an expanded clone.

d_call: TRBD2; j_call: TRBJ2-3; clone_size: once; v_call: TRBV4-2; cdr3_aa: CASSQDGLAGGTDTQYF; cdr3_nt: TGTGCCAGCAGCCAAGATGGGCTAGCGGGGGGCACAGATACGCAGTATTTT
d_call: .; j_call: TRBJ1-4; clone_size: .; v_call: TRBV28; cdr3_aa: CASSEWGGPNEKLFF; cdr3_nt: TGTGCCAGCAGTGAATGGGGGGGTCCTAATGAAAAACTGTTTTTT
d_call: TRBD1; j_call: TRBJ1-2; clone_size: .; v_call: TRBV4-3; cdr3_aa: CASSQRLGDSGYGYTF; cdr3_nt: TGCGCCAGCAGCCAGCGTTTAGGGGACAGCGGGTATGGCTACACCTTC
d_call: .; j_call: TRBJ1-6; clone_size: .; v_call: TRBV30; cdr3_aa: CAWRTPGIPVSPLHF; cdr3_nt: TGTGCCTGGAGAACCCCGGGGATACCTGTTTCACCCCTCCACTTT
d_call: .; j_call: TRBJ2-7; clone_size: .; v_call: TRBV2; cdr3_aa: CATWDTSSYEQYF; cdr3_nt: TGTGCCACCTGGGACACGAGCTCCTACGAGCAGTACTTC
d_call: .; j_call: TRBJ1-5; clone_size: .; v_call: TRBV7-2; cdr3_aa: CASSAQGEGPGYQPQHF; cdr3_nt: TGTGCCAGCAGCGCCCAAGGGGAGGGGCCAGGTTATCAGCCCCAGCATTTT
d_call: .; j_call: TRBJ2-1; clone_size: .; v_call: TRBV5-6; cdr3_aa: CASSLSPYTRYANEQFF; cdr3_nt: TGTGCCAGCAGCTTGTCCCCCTACACGCGGTATGCGAATGAGCAGTTCTTC
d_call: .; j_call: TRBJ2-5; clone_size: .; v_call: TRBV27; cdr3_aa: CASSLSGGLWETQYF; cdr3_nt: TGTGCCAGCAGTTTATCTGGGGGACTTTGGGAGACCCAGTACTTC
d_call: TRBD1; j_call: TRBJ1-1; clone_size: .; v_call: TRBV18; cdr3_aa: CANSPGTGVSTEAFF; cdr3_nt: TGTGCCAACTCACCGGGGACAGGGGTGTCCACTGAAGCTTTCTTT
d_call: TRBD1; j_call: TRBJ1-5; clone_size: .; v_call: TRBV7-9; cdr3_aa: CASSSWTGTSNQPQHF; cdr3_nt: TGTGCCAGCAGCTCCTGGACAGGGACGAGCAATCAGCCCCAGCATTTT
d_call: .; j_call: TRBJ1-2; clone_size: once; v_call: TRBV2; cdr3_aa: CASSEAQRYGYTF; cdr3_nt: TGTGCCAGCAGTGAAGCTCAGCGGTATGGCTACACCTTC
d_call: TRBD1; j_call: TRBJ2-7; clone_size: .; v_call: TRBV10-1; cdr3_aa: CASSRDREVEQYF; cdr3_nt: TGCGCCAGCAGCCGGGACAGGGAGGTCGAGCAGTACTTC
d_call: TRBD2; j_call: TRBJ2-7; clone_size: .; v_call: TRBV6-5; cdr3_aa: CASSSGSGGRWYEQYF; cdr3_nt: TGTGCCAGCAGTTCGGGAAGCGGGGGACGATGGTACGAGCAGTACTTC
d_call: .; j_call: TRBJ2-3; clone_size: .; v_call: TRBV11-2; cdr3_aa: CASSLRGGGYTDTQYF; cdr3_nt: TGTGCCAGCAGCTTAAGGGGGGGCGGGTATACAGATACGCAGTATTTT
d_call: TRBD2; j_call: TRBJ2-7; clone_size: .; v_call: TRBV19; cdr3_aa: CASSGLADYEQYF; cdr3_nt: TGTGCCAGTAGTGGACTAGCGGATTACGAGCAGTACTTC
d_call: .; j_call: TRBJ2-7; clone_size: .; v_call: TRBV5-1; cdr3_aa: CASSEDNYEQYF; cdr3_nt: TGCGCCAGCAGCGAAGACAACTACGAGCAGTACTTC
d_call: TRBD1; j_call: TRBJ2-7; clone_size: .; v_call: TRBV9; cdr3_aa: CASSPRTGADYEQYF; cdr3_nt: TGTGCCAGCAGCCCTCGGACAGGGGCGGACTACGAGCAGTACTTC